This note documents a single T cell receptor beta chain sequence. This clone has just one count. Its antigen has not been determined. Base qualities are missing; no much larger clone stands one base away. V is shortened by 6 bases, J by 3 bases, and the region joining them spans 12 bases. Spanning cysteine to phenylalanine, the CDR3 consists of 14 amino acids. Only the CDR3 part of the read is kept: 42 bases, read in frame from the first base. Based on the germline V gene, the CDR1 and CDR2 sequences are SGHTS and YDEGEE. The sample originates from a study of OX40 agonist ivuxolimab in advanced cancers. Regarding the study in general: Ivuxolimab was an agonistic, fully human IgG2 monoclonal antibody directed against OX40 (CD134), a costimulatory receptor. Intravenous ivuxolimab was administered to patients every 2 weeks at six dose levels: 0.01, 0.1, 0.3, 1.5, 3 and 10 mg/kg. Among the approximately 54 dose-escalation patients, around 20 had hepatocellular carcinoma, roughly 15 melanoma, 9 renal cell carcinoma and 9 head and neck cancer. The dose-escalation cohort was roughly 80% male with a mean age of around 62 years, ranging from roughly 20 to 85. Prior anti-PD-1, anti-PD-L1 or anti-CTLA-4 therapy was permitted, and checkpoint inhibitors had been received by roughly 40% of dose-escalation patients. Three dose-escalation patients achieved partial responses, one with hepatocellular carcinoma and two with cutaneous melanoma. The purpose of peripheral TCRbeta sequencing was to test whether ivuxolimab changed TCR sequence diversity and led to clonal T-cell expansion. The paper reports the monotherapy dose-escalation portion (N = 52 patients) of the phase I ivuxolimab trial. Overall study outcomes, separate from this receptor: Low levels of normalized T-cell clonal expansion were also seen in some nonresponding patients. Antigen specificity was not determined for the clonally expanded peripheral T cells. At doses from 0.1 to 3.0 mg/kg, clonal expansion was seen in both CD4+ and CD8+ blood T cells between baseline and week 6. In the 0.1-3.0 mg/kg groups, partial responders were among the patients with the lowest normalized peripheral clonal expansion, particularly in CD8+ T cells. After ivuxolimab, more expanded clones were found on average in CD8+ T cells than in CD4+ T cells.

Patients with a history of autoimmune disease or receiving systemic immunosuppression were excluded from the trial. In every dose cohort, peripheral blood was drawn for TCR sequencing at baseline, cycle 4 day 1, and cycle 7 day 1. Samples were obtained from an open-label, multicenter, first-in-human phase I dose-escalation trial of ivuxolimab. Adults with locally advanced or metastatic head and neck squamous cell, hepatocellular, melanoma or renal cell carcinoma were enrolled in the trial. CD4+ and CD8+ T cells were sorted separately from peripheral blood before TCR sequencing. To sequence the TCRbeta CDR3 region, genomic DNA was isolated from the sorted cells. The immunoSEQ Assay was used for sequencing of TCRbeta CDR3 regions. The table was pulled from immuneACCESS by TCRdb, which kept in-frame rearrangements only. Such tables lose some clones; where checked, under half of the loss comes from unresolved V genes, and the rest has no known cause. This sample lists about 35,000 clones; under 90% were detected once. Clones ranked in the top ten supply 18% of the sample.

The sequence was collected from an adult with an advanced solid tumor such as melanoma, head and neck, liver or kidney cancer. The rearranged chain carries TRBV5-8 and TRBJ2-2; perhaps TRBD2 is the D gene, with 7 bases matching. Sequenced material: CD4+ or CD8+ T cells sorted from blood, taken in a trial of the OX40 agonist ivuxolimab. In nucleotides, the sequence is TGTGCCAGCACCGGGGGGCTTTACACCGGGGAGCTGTTTTTT. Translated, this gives CASTGGLYTGELFF.